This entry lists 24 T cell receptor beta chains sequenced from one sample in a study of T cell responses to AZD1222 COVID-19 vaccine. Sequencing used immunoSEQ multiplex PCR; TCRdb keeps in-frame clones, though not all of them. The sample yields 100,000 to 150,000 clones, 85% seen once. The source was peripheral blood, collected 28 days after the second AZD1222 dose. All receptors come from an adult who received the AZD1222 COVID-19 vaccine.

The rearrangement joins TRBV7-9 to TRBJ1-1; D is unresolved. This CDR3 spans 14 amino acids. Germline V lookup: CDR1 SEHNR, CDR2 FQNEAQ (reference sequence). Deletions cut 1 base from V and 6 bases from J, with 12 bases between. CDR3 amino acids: CASSLEAEIAEAFF. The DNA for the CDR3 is TGTGCCAGCAGCTTAGAAGCGGAAATCGCTGAAGCTTTCTTT.

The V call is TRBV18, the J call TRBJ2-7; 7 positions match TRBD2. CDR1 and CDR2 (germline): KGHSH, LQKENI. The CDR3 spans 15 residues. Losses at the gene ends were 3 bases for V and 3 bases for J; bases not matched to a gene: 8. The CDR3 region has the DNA TGTGCCAGCTCACCCCCGGGGGGATTCAACTACGAGCAGTACTTC. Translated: CASSPPGGFNYEQYF.

The CDR3, as DNA: TGTGCCAGTACGCAACGGATTAGATATCAGCCCCAGCATTTT. Amino acid sequence: CASTQRIRYQPQHF. The genes are TRBV19 and TRBJ1-5; the D is unclear. CDR1 is LNHDA and CDR2 is SQIVND in the germline V gene (reference sequence). CDR3 size: 14 residues. Trimming cost V 7 bases and J 5 bases, with 15 bases left between them.

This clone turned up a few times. This CDR3 is CAWSTGKLNYGYTF. The CDR3 DNA follows: TGTGCCTGGAGCACGGGGAAACTTAATTATGGCTACACCTTC. This chain uses TRBV30 with TRBJ1-2; no clear D. The CDR3 is 14 residues long. The germline CDR1 and CDR2 sequences are GTSNPN and SVGIG (reference sequence). The V end was cut by 3 bases, the J end by 5 bases, with 16 bases between.

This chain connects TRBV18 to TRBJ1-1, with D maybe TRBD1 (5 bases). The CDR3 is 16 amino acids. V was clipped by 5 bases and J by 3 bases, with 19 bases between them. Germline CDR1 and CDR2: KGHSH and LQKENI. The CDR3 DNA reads TGTGCCAGCTCATACACACCGCGCCTAGGGGACACTGAAGCTTTCTTT. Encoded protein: CASSYTPRLGDTEAFF.

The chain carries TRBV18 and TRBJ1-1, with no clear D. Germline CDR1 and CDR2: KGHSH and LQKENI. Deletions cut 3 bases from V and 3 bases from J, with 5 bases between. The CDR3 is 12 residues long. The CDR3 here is CASSPWDTEAFF. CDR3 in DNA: TGTGCCAGCTCACCCTGGGACACTGAAGCTTTCTTT.

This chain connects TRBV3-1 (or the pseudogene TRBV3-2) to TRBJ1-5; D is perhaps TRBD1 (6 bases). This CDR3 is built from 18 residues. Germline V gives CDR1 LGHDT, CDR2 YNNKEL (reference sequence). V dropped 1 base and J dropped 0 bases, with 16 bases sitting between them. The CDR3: CASSQGYAQGYSNQPQHF. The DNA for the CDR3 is TGTGCCAGCAGCCAAGGATACGCCCAGGGGTATAGCAATCAGCCCCAGCATTTT.

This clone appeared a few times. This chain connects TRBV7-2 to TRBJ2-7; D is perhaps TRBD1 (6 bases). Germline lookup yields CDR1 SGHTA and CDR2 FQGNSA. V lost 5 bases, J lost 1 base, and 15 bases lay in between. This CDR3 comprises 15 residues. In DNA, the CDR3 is TGTGCCAGCAGCGTGGACAGTTCGCTTTCCTACGAGCAGTACTTC. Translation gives CASSVDSSLSYEQYF. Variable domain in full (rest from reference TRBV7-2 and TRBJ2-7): GAGVSQSPSNKVTEKGKDVELRCDPISGHTALYWYRQSLGQGLEFLIYFQGNSAPDKSGLPSDRFSAERTGGSVSTLTIQRTQQEDSAVYLCASSVDSSLSYEQYFGPGTRLTVT.

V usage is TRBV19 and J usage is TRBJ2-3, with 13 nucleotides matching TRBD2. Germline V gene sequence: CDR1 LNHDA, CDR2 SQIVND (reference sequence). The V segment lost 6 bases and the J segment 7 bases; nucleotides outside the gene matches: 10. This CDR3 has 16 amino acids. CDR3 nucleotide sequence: TGTGCCAGTAGCCCAACCACTAGCGGGGGGGCGAATACGCAGTATTTT. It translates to CASSPTTSGGANTQYF.

The DNA of the CDR3 is TGTGCCACCAGCAGAGATGCAGGGATTGGTGAAAAACTGTTTTTT. Translation gives CATSRDAGIGEKLFF. The V call is TRBV15, the J call TRBJ1-4, with TRBD1 as a possible D gene (5 bases). The CDR3 covers 15 residues. Germline V gene lookup returns CDR1 LNHNV and CDR2 YYDKDF (reference sequence). Trimming left V 0 bases short and J 7 bases short, with 12 bases between.

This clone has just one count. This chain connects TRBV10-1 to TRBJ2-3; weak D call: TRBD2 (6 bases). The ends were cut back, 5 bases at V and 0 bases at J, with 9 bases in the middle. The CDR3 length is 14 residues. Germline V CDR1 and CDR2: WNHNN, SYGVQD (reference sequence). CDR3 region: CASSTGTSTDTQYF. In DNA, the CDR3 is TGCGCCAGCAGTACCGGGACTAGCACAGATACGCAGTATTTT.

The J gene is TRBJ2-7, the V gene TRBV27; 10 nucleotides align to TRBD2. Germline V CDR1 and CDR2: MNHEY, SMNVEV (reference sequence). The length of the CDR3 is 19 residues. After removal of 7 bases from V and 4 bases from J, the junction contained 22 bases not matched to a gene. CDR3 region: CASTPRPFGEAGGLYEQYF. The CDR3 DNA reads TGTGCCAGCACCCCTAGGCCCTTTGGAGAAGCGGGGGGGCTGTACGAGCAGTACTTC.

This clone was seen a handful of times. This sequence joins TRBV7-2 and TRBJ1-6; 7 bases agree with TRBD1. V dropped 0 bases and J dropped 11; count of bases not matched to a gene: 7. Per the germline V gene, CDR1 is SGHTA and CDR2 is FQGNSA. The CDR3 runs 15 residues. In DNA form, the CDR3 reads TGTGCCAGCAGCTTAGCAGGGGGCAGTTTAGCACCCCTCCACTTT. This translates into CASSLAGGSLAPLHF.

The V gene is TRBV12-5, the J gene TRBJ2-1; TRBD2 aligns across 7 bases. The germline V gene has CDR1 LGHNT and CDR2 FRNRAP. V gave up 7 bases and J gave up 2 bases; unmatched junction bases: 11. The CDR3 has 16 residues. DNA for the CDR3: TGTGCTAGTGCTCCTCCCTGGGGGGGAACCTACAATGAGCAGTTCTTC. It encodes CASAPPWGGTYNEQFF.

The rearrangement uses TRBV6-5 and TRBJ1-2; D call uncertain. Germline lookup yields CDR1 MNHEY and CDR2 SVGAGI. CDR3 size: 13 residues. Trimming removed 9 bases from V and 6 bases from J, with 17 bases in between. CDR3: CASLSGGSHGYTF. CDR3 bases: TGTGCCAGTCTTTCCGGTGGATCGCATGGCTACACCTTC.

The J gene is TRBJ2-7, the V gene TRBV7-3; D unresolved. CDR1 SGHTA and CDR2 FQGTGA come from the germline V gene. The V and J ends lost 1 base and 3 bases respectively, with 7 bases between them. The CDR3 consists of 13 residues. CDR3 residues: CASSLSPSYEQYF. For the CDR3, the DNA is TGTGCCAGCAGCTTAAGCCCCAGCTACGAGCAGTACTTC.

This chain's CDR3 is CASGQGANYGYTF. In DNA form, the CDR3 reads TGTGCCAGCGGACAGGGGGCGAACTATGGCTACACCTTC. The rearrangement joins TRBV6-5 to TRBJ1-2, with 11 positions matching TRBD1. This CDR3 comprises 13 residues. Germline trimming cut 8 bases from V and 2 bases from J; bases unmatched to any gene: 1. Germline CDR1 MNHEY, CDR2 SVGAGI.

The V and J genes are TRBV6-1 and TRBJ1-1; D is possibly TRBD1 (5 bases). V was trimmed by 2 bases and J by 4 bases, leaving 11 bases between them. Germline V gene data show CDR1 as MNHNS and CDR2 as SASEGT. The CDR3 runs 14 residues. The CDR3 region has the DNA TGTGCCAGCAGTGAACCCGGGACGGCCACTGAAGCTTTCTTT. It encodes CASSEPGTATEAFF.

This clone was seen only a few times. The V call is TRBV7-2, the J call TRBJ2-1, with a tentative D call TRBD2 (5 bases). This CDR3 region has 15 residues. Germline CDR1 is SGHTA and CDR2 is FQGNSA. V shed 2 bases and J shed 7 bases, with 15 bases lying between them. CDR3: CASSLSGLTRNEQFF. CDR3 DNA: TGTGCCAGCAGCTTATCCGGACTGACACGGAATGAGCAGTTCTTC.

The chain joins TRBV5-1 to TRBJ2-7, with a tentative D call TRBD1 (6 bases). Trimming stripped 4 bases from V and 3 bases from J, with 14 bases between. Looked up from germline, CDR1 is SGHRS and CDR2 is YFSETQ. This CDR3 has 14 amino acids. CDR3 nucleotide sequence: TGCGCCAGCAGCAATCTACAGGGTGGCTACGAGCAGTACTTC. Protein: CASSNLQGGYEQYF.

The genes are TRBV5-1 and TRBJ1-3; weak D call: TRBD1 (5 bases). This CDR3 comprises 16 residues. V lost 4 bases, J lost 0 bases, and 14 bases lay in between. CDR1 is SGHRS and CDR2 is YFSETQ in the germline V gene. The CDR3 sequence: CASSVRVGASGNTIYF. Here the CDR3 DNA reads TGCGCCAGCAGCGTTAGGGTAGGGGCCTCTGGAAACACCATATATTTT.

In nucleotides, the CDR3 is TGTGCCAGTAGTCCCTACCGAGGGGCTAGCGGGGGGCATGAGCAGTTCTTC. Its translation: CASSPYRGASGGHEQFF. This chain links TRBV19 with TRBJ2-1; TRBD2 agrees at 11 bases. J gave up 8 bases and V 5 bases, and 14 bases lay outside the gene matches. The length of the CDR3 is 17 residues. In germline, CDR1 is LNHDA, CDR2 SQIVND (reference sequence).

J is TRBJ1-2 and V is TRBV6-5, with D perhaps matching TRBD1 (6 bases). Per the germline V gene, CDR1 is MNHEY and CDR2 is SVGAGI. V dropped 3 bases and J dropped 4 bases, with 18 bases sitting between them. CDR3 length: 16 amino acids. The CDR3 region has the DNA TGTGCCAGCAGTTATCAGGCAGGGGTTTTCGGCTATGGCTACACCTTC. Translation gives CASSYQAGVFGYGYTF.

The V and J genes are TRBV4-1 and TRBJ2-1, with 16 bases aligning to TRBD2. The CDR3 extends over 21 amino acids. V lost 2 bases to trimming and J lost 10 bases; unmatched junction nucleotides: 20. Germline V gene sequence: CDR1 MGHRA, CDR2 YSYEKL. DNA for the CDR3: TGCGCCAGCAGCCAACCTCTCTTCGGGACTAGCGGGGGGGCTCCAATAGGAGAGCAGTTCTTC. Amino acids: CASSQPLFGTSGGAPIGEQFF.